The 12 T cell receptor beta chains below all came from one sample that was sequenced in a study of blood T cell repertoires in COVID-19. Sequencing used immunoSEQ multiplex PCR; TCRdb keeps in-frame clones, though not all of them. The sample holds under 200,000 clones, 85% to 90% seen once. Sequenced: peripheral blood. Receptors were obtained from a woman older than 75 with COVID-19, enrolled during active disease.

The CDR3 bases are TGTGCCAGCTCACCGCCTAGCGGGGGAACCTACAATGAGCAGTTCTTC. Translation gives CASSPPSGGTYNEQFF. The chain carries TRBV18 and TRBJ2-1, with 10 bases matching TRBD2. The CDR3 loop spans 16 amino acids. Germline lookup yields CDR1 KGHSH and CDR2 LQKENI. V dropped 3 bases and J dropped 2; count of bases not matched to a gene: 4.

V usage is TRBV28 and J usage is TRBJ1-5, with a possible D match to TRBD1 (5 bases). In germline, CDR1 is MDHEN, CDR2 SYDVKM. V was shortened by 8 bases and J by 0 bases, with 11 bases between the two germline ends. The CDR3 extends over 14 amino acids. CDR3: CASGRGYSNQPQHF. The CDR3 nucleotides are TGTGCCAGCGGGAGGGGTTATAGCAATCAGCCCCAGCATTTT.

The chain combines TRBV28 with TRBJ1-1; no firm D call. This CDR3 has 15 amino acids. Trimming removed 0 bases at V and 5 bases at J, with 13 bases between. Germline V gives CDR1 MDHEN, CDR2 SYDVKM. CDR3 DNA: TGTGCCAGCAGTTTATGGGTTGCGGGAAGAACTGAAGCTTTCTTT. Its protein is CASSLWVAGRTEAFF. Using reference TRBV28 and TRBJ1-1 for the parts outside the CDR3, the full variable domain is DVKVTQSSRYLVKRTGEKVFLECVQDMDHENMFWYRQDPGLGLRLIYFSYDVKMKEKGDIPEGYSVSREKKERFSLILESASTNQTSMYLCASSLWVAGRTEAFFGQGTRLTVV.

The V gene is TRBV6-5, the J gene TRBJ2-7; 8 bases are shared with TRBD1. Germline-derived CDR1 and CDR2 are MNHEY and SVGAGI. The CDR3 has 14 residues. Trimming removed 6 bases from V and 6 bases from J; junction bases left unmatched: 10. The CDR3 spells CASSLEGQGSEQYF. DNA for the CDR3: TGTGCCAGCAGCCTCGAAGGACAGGGCTCCGAGCAGTACTTC.

The chain has TRBV28 and TRBJ2-7; 7 bases are shared with TRBD2. V was clipped by 6 bases and J by 3 bases; unmatched bases: 11. This CDR3 has 15 amino acids. Germline CDR1 MDHEN, CDR2 SYDVKM. The CDR3 spells CASSGAGVMSYEQYF. The CDR3 nucleotides are TGTGCCAGCAGCGGGGCGGGGGTAATGAGCTACGAGCAGTACTTC.

This clone was observed a few times. The chain recombines TRBV11-2 with TRBJ2-1, with D possibly TRBD2 on 5 matching bases. The ends were cut back, 2 bases at V and 7 bases at J, with 6 bases in the middle. The CDR3 extends over 12 amino acids. Per the germline V gene, CDR1 is SGHAT and CDR2 is FQNNGV. CDR3: CASSLRENEQFF. DNA of the CDR3: TGTGCCAGCAGCTTAAGGGAGAATGAGCAGTTCTTC.

This rearrangement joins TRBV18 to TRBJ1-3, with unresolved D. V lost 4 bases and J lost 3, with 7 bases in between. This CDR3 comprises 13 residues. The germline V gene encodes CDR1 KGHSH and CDR2 LQKENI. The DNA for the CDR3 is TGTGCCAGCTCACTGTCAGGTGGAAACACCATATATTTT. This gives the protein CASSLSGGNTIYF.

V is TRBV19 and J is TRBJ2-7; 12 positions agree with TRBD2. This CDR3 contains 14 residues. CDR1 and CDR2 from the germline V gene are LNHDA and SQIVND (reference sequence). J lost 5 bases, V lost 4 bases, and 3 bases had no gene match. Written as DNA, the CDR3 is TGTGCCAGTAGTACGACTAGCGGGAGAAACGAGCAGTACTTC. Translation: CASSTTSGRNEQYF.

This chain joins TRBV5-1 and TRBJ2-7, with 9 nucleotides matching TRBD2. The CDR3 covers 14 residues. CDR1 and CDR2 from the germline V gene are SGHRS and YFSETQ. The trim removed 0 bases at V and 4 bases at J, leaving 2 bases unmatched. The CDR3 DNA sequence: TGCGCCAGCAGCTTGGCTAGCGGGGATTACGAGCAGTACTTC. This gives the protein CASSLASGDYEQYF.

This clone showed up just once. V usage is TRBV5-1 and J usage is TRBJ2-2; D ambiguous. The ends were cut back, 4 bases at V and 6 bases at J, with 7 bases in the middle. The germline V gene encodes CDR1 SGHRS and CDR2 YFSETQ. The length of the CDR3 is 12 residues. The CDR3 protein is CASSVSAGELFF. As DNA, the CDR3 is TGCGCCAGCAGCGTGTCAGCCGGGGAGCTGTTTTTT.

The rearrangement joins TRBV20-1 to TRBJ2-7; a possible D gene is TRBD1 (6 bases). Trimming shortened V by 3 bases and J by 2 bases, and 8 bases separated the two germline ends. The CDR3 loop spans 12 amino acids. Looked up from germline, CDR1 is DFQATT and CDR2 is SNEGSKA (reference sequence). The CDR3 sequence is CSASSGAYEQYF. In nucleotides, the CDR3 is TGCAGTGCTAGTTCAGGGGCCTACGAGCAGTACTTC.

The V and J genes are TRBV28 and TRBJ1-2; D is ambiguous. The germline V gene has CDR1 MDHEN and CDR2 SYDVKM. V was clipped by 3 bases and J by 3 bases, with 11 bases between them. The CDR3 length is 14 residues. The CDR3, as DNA: TGTGCCAGCAGTTTCCGTCGGGTCGACTATGGCTACACCTTC. Its protein is CASSFRRVDYGYTF.